This T cell receptor (beta chain) was captured in a study of cytomegalovirus exposure and HLA in healthy donors. Study results and limitations: A later analysis linked a missense variant in DCLRE1C to the trimming of TCR beta V and J genes.

About this clone itself: Its antigen remains unidentified.

In the PCR, 60 Vbeta and 13 Jbeta primers were used. Some clones are missing from TCRdb's copy, which holds only in-frame ones; the method was immunoSEQ multiplex PCR. This sample carries approximately 120,000 clones, 80% to 85% of them seen once, and the ten largest clones take under 2.5%. CDR3 length equals 12 residues. Trimming took off 5 bases at V and 10 bases at J, with 9 bases between the two ends. Germline CDR1 MNHNY, CDR2 SVGAGI (reference sequence). Sequencing was performed on PBMCs. This receptor was taken from a woman aged 25 to 39 in good health and CMV-seronegative. The rearrangement uses TRBV6-6 and TRBJ1-6; D remains ambiguous. CDR3 residues: CASSPPGSPLHF. CDR3 DNA sequence: TGTGCCAGCAGTCCCCCTGGCTCACCCCTCCACTTT.